This TCR beta chain is drawn from a study of cytomegalovirus exposure and HLA in healthy donors. V was clipped by 5 bases and J by 7 bases; unmatched bases: 3. CDR3 length equals 15 residues. Germline V gene sequence: CDR1 SGHTA, CDR2 FQGNSA. It was with 60 Vbeta and 13 Jbeta primers that the PCR ran. TCRdb's copy holds only in-frame clones and misses some; the assay was immunoSEQ multiplex PCR. Here the sample spans 100,000 or so clones, 81% being singletons. The clonotype originates from a human donor in good health. The chain has TRBV7-2 and TRBJ2-3, with 16 bases fitting TRBD2. Specimen: PBMCs. In DNA, the CDR3 is TGTGCCAGCAGCCCGGGACTAGCGGGGGGGAATACGCAGTATTTT. This codes for CASSPGLAGGNTQYF.